Listed below are T cell receptor beta chains from one sample, sequenced in a study of metastatic and nonmetastatic thyroid tumors. TCRdb reassembled clones from the PCR reads with MiXCR. This sample has 35,000 to 45,000 clones, with more than 20% found just once. Sequencing was carried out using blood. These receptors originate from a female donor with papillary thyroid cancer or a benign thyroid nodule (not recorded which). Some clones in this sample may be carry-over from other donors' samples. Both conserved end residues are part of each CDR3. D genes are given only for firm matches. Size tells how often a clone was seen (once, few, many) or the class of an expanded clone, and some rows leave it out.

size,D,J,V,CDR3,DNA
many,-,TRBJ2-5,TRBV4-1,CASSQDRGVQETQYF,TGCGCCAGCAGCCAAGATCGCGGAGTTCAAGAGACCCAGTACTTC
few,-,TRBJ2-2,TRBV6-5,CASSYGQGGVTGELFF,TGTGCCAGCAGTTACGGTCAGGGGGGAGTAACAGGGGAGCTGTTTTTT
few,-,TRBJ2-7,TRBV6-1,CASEEGARDEQYF,TGTGCCAGCGAGGAGGGGGCGAGGGACGAGCAGTACTTC
few,-,TRBJ1-3,TRBV6-9,CASRLWNSNRDTGNTIYF,TGTGCCAGCCGTTTGTGGAATTCGAACAGGGACACAGGAAACACCATATATTTT
medium-sized,TRBD2,TRBJ2-7,TRBV27,CASSSGTSAYSYEQYF,TGTGCCAGCAGCTCCGGGACTAGCGCATACTCCTACGAGCAGTACTTC
medium-sized,-,TRBJ2-7,TRBV6-1,CASSEALRWEQYF,TGTGCCAGCAGTGAAGCGCTTCGTTGGGAGCAGTACTTC
many,-,TRBJ2-1,TRBV24-1,CATSDPSSETYNEQFF,TGTGCCACCAGTGATCCCTCTAGCGAGACCTACAATGAGCAGTTCTTC
-,-,TRBJ2-5,TRBV10-2,CASSDYGQETQYF,TGCGCCAGCAGTGATTACGGACAAGAGACCCAGTACTTC
many,-,TRBJ1-4,TRBV6-1,CASTPGGGGIGTNEKLFF,TGTGCCAGCACCCCCGGAGGGGGGGGCATCGGGACTAATGAAAAACTGTTTTTT
few,-,TRBJ2-3,TRBV5-4,CASSSVGRTDTQYF,TGTGCCAGCAGCTCGGTCGGACGCACAGATACGCAGTATTTT
few,-,TRBJ2-7,TRBV12-3/TRBV12-4,CASSSRGSLYF,TGTGCCAGCAGTTCGAGGGGAAGTCTCTACTTC
few,TRBD2,TRBJ2-7,TRBV12-5,CASARLAPYEQYF,TGTGCTAGTGCCAGACTAGCGCCCTACGAGCAGTACTTC
-,-,TRBJ1-2,TRBV3-1,CASSQRSHGYTF,TGTGCCAGCAGCCAGCGCTCACATGGCTACACCTTC
few,-,TRBJ1-3,TRBV7-2,CASSLDSTIYF,TGTGCCAGCAGCTTAGACAGCACCATATATTTT
many,TRBD2,TRBJ2-3,TRBV7-6,CASSASGAGEFLPGYTDTQYF,TGTGCCAGCAGCGCTTCGGGAGCGGGAGAGTTCCTCCCTGGCTACACAGATACGCAGTATTTT
many,-,TRBJ2-6,TRBV10-3,CATDSGANVLTF,TGTGCCACGGACTCTGGGGCCAACGTCCTGACTTTC
-,-,TRBJ1-1,TRBV12-3/TRBV12-4,CASIFLTVTTEAFF,TGTGCCAGCATTTTCCTTACAGTGACCACTGAAGCTTTCTTT
many,-,TRBJ2-2,TRBV28,CASSRKAARSTGELFF,TGTGCCAGCAGTCGAAAGGCGGCGAGGAGCACCGGGGAGCTGTTTTTT
many,TRBD1,TRBJ1-2,TRBV19,CASSARRTGDNYGYTF,TGTGCCAGTAGTGCGAGACGGACAGGGGATAACTATGGCTACACCTTC
few,-,TRBJ2-7,TRBV11-3,CASSFAGNLDEQYF,TGTGCCAGCAGCTTTGCAGGGAACTTGGACGAGCAGTACTTC
-,-,TRBJ2-3,TRBV28,CASSLASGSTDTQYF,TGTGCCAGCAGTTTAGCCTCTGGGAGCACAGATACGCAGTATTTT
-,-,TRBJ2-7,TRBV20-1,CSARYRTYTYEQYF,TGCAGTGCTAGATATAGGACGTATACCTACGAGCAGTACTTC
many,TRBD1,TRBJ1-2,TRBV24-1,CATSDTGAPYGYTF,TGTGCCACCAGTGATACAGGGGCTCCCTATGGCTACACCTTC
many,-,TRBJ2-2,TRBV2,CASSEAEAGELFF,TGTGCCAGCAGTGAAGCGGAGGCAGGGGAGCTGTTTTTT
-,-,TRBJ2-7,TRBV20-1,CSAKHYLTYEQYF,TGCAGTGCTAAACACTATCTGACCTACGAGCAGTACTTC